This is a list of T cell receptor beta chains from one sample in a study of T cell responses to AZD1222 COVID-19 vaccine. Produced via immunoSEQ multiplex PCR; TCRdb's table is partial and in-frame only. The sample has some 130,000 clones, about 82% seen once. This material consisted of peripheral blood, taken 28 days after the second dose of the MenACWY control vaccine. Receptors originate from an adult who received the MenACWY meningococcal vaccine as a control. CDR3s include the opening cysteine and the closing phenylalanine or tryptophan. A D gene is named only where the DNA matches it firmly. Size tells how often a clone was seen (once, few, many) or the class of an expanded clone, and some rows leave it out.

v_gene: TRBV6-5; j_gene: TRBJ1-1; abundance: NA; d_gene: NA; CDR3nt: TGTGCCAGCAGTTACGACCTGTTAGGGACTGAAGCTTTCTTT; CDR3aa: CASSYDLLGTEAFF
v_gene: TRBV6-5; j_gene: TRBJ1-1; abundance: NA; d_gene: NA; CDR3nt: TGTGCCAGTTTCGCGATAGCGTTGACTGAAGCTTTCTTT; CDR3aa: CASFAIALTEAFF
v_gene: TRBV2; j_gene: TRBJ1-2; abundance: NA; d_gene: NA; CDR3nt: TGTGCCAGCAGTCGGTCCCTCGAAGGATATGGCTACACCTTC; CDR3aa: CASSRSLEGYGYTF
v_gene: TRBV19; j_gene: TRBJ1-5; abundance: NA; d_gene: TRBD1; CDR3nt: TGTGCCAGTACCGATGACAGGGTAGGGGGTCAGCCCCAGCATTTT; CDR3aa: CASTDDRVGGQPQHF
v_gene: TRBV29-1; j_gene: TRBJ1-1; abundance: NA; d_gene: NA; CDR3nt: TGCAGCGTGACAGGATTGAACACTGAAGCTTTCTTT; CDR3aa: CSVTGLNTEAFF
v_gene: TRBV18; j_gene: TRBJ2-7; abundance: NA; d_gene: NA; CDR3nt: TGTGCCAGCTCACCACTCGGGCGGGGATACGAGCAGTACTTC; CDR3aa: CASSPLGRGYEQYF
v_gene: TRBV6-1; j_gene: TRBJ2-5; abundance: NA; d_gene: NA; CDR3nt: TGTGCCAGCAGTGAAATGACAGGAGCGCAAGAGACCCAGTACTTC; CDR3aa: CASSEMTGAQETQYF
v_gene: TRBV9; j_gene: TRBJ2-1; abundance: NA; d_gene: TRBD2; CDR3nt: TGTGCCAGCAGCGTAGGCGGGACTAGCGGTTACAATGAGCAGTTCTTC; CDR3aa: CASSVGGTSGYNEQFF
v_gene: TRBV19; j_gene: TRBJ1-3; abundance: NA; d_gene: NA; CDR3nt: TGTGCCAGTAGTGGGACAACCCTCTCCATCTCTGGAAACACCATATATTTT; CDR3aa: CASSGTTLSISGNTIYF
v_gene: TRBV28; j_gene: TRBJ2-3; abundance: once; d_gene: NA; CDR3nt: TGTGCCAGCAGTCTGGGTCTAACCACAGATACGCAGTATTTT; CDR3aa: CASSLGLTTDTQYF
v_gene: TRBV5-1; j_gene: TRBJ2-1; abundance: NA; d_gene: NA; CDR3nt: TGCGCCAGTACGAGCTCCTACAATGAGCAGTTCTTC; CDR3aa: CASTSSYNEQFF
v_gene: TRBV5-4; j_gene: TRBJ1-1; abundance: NA; d_gene: NA; CDR3nt: TGTGCCAGCAGCTTGGAGTGGCAGAACACTGAAGCTTTCTTT; CDR3aa: CASSLEWQNTEAFF
v_gene: TRBV9; j_gene: TRBJ1-6; abundance: few; d_gene: NA; CDR3nt: TGTGCCAGCAGCGTAGATGGCCGAGATTCACCCCTCCACTTT; CDR3aa: CASSVDGRDSPLHF
v_gene: TRBV28; j_gene: TRBJ1-2; abundance: once; d_gene: NA; CDR3nt: TGTGCCAGCAGTATATACTACAACTATGGCTACACCTTC; CDR3aa: CASSIYYNYGYTF
v_gene: TRBV5-1; j_gene: TRBJ2-5; abundance: few; d_gene: NA; CDR3nt: TGCGCCAGCAGCTCTACCGGGACAAGCGAAGAGACCCAGTACTTC; CDR3aa: CASSSTGTSEETQYF
v_gene: TRBV5-5; j_gene: TRBJ1-6; abundance: NA; d_gene: NA; CDR3nt: TGTGCCAGCAGCTCCTTGGTAGGCTTCTTGGATTCACCCCTCCACTTT; CDR3aa: CASSSLVGFLDSPLHF
v_gene: TRBV14; j_gene: TRBJ2-3; abundance: NA; d_gene: NA; CDR3nt: TGTGCCAGCAGCCAAGCTAGGAGCTCATCAGATACGCAGTATTTT; CDR3aa: CASSQARSSSDTQYF
v_gene: TRBV18; j_gene: TRBJ2-5; abundance: NA; d_gene: TRBD2; CDR3nt: TGTGCCAGCTCATCCCCGGGACTAGCGATGGGAGAGACCCAGTACTTC; CDR3aa: CASSSPGLAMGETQYF
v_gene: TRBV5-8; j_gene: TRBJ2-1; abundance: once; d_gene: NA; CDR3nt: TGTGCCAGCAGCTTGAGGGTATCAGGGGTCGAGCAGTTCTTC; CDR3aa: CASSLRVSGVEQFF
v_gene: TRBV4-3; j_gene: TRBJ2-1; abundance: NA; d_gene: TRBD2; CDR3nt: TGCGCCAGCAGCCAAGATCCGCCTAGCGGGTTTAACTCCTACAATGAGCAGTTCTTC; CDR3aa: CASSQDPPSGFNSYNEQFF
v_gene: TRBV5-1; j_gene: TRBJ2-2; abundance: NA; d_gene: TRBD2; CDR3nt: TGCGCCACCGGGATCCTAGCGGGGGGTAACACCGGGGAGCTGTTTTTT; CDR3aa: CATGILAGGNTGELFF
v_gene: TRBV27; j_gene: TRBJ2-2; abundance: NA; d_gene: NA; CDR3nt: TGTGCCAGCAGTTTGGCAGGGCCCGGGGAGCTGTTTTTT; CDR3aa: CASSLAGPGELFF
v_gene: TRBV9; j_gene: TRBJ2-3; abundance: NA; d_gene: NA; CDR3nt: TGTGCCAGCAGCGTCGGGCCGCAGGATACGCAGTATTTT; CDR3aa: CASSVGPQDTQYF
v_gene: TRBV7-2; j_gene: TRBJ2-7; abundance: NA; d_gene: TRBD2; CDR3nt: TGTGCCAGCAGCACCAGGGCTAGCGGCTTAAGCTCCTACGAGCAGTACTTC; CDR3aa: CASSTRASGLSSYEQYF
v_gene: TRBV9; j_gene: TRBJ1-5; abundance: NA; d_gene: TRBD1; CDR3nt: TGTGCCAGCAGCCAATGGGGACAGGAGAATCAGCCCCAGCATTTT; CDR3aa: CASSQWGQENQPQHF
v_gene: TRBV5-4; j_gene: TRBJ2-7; abundance: NA; d_gene: TRBD1; CDR3nt: TGTGCCAGCAGCCGACAGGGTTTATACGAGCAGTACTTC; CDR3aa: CASSRQGLYEQYF
v_gene: TRBV5-1; j_gene: TRBJ2-5; abundance: NA; d_gene: NA; CDR3nt: TGCGCCAGCAGCTTGCTTAGGACGGGGAGGCAAGAGACCCAGTACTTC; CDR3aa: CASSLLRTGRQETQYF
v_gene: TRBV11-1; j_gene: TRBJ1-5; abundance: NA; d_gene: NA; CDR3nt: TGTGCCAGCAGCGCCTCTGACAATCAGCCCCAGCATTTT; CDR3aa: CASSASDNQPQHF
v_gene: TRBV24-1; j_gene: TRBJ1-5; abundance: NA; d_gene: NA; CDR3nt: TGTGCCACCAGTGAGACAAATCAGCCCCAGCATTTT; CDR3aa: CATSETNQPQHF
v_gene: TRBV7-8; j_gene: TRBJ2-5; abundance: NA; d_gene: NA; CDR3nt: TGTGCCAGCAGCTTAGAATGGGCCGGCGAAGAGACCCAGTACTTC; CDR3aa: CASSLEWAGEETQYF
v_gene: TRBV12-3/TRBV12-4; j_gene: TRBJ2-5; abundance: NA; d_gene: NA; CDR3nt: TGTGCCAGCAGAAGGGGAGAGACCCAGTACTTC; CDR3aa: CASRRGETQYF
v_gene: TRBV6-2/TRBV6-3; j_gene: TRBJ1-2; abundance: once; d_gene: TRBD1; CDR3nt: TGTGCCAGCAGTTCGAGACAGGGGTACTCTTATGGCTACACCTTC; CDR3aa: CASSSRQGYSYGYTF
v_gene: TRBV7-8; j_gene: TRBJ1-2; abundance: NA; d_gene: NA; CDR3nt: TGTGCCAGCAGCTTAGCACCGACAGGAATCAACTATGGCTACACCTTC; CDR3aa: CASSLAPTGINYGYTF
v_gene: TRBV19; j_gene: TRBJ1-5; abundance: few; d_gene: TRBD1; CDR3nt: TGTGCCAGTTTAGGACAGGGGAGTGGGCCCCAGCATTTT; CDR3aa: CASLGQGSGPQHF
v_gene: TRBV7-8; j_gene: TRBJ1-1; abundance: NA; d_gene: NA; CDR3nt: TGTGCCAGCAGCTACAGGGTTAACACTGAAGCTTTCTTT; CDR3aa: CASSYRVNTEAFF
v_gene: TRBV19; j_gene: TRBJ2-2; abundance: NA; d_gene: NA; CDR3nt: TGTGCCAGTAGTAAGGTGTTGACAGCTTCGAACACCGGGGAGCTGTTTTTT; CDR3aa: CASSKVLTASNTGELFF
v_gene: TRBV19; j_gene: TRBJ2-3; abundance: NA; d_gene: TRBD2; CDR3nt: TGTGCCAGTAGTCCCCGGGGGCTAGCGGGGTCCACAGATACGCAGTATTTT; CDR3aa: CASSPRGLAGSTDTQYF
v_gene: TRBV5-5; j_gene: TRBJ1-2; abundance: NA; d_gene: TRBD1; CDR3nt: TGTGCCAGCTCACCGATCGGGACAGGCTATGGCTACACCTTC; CDR3aa: CASSPIGTGYGYTF
v_gene: TRBV10-3; j_gene: TRBJ1-1; abundance: NA; d_gene: NA; CDR3nt: TGTGCCATCAAGGAGGGCAGGGGAGAAGGTGAAGCTTTCTTT; CDR3aa: CAIKEGRGEGEAFF
v_gene: TRBV5-6; j_gene: TRBJ2-2; abundance: NA; d_gene: TRBD2; CDR3nt: TGTGCCAGCAGCCCCTTTAGGTGGAGCGGGGGCCCCAACACCGGGGAGCTGTTTTTT; CDR3aa: CASSPFRWSGGPNTGELFF
v_gene: TRBV19; j_gene: TRBJ1-2; abundance: NA; d_gene: NA; CDR3nt: TGTGCCACTAGGACACGCATACGTGGCTACACCTTC; CDR3aa: CATRTRIRGYTF
v_gene: TRBV6-5; j_gene: TRBJ2-6; abundance: NA; d_gene: NA; CDR3nt: TGTGCCAGCAGGAGCCCTAACTCTGGGGCCAACGTCCTGACTTTC; CDR3aa: CASRSPNSGANVLTF
v_gene: TRBV5-5; j_gene: TRBJ2-1; abundance: few; d_gene: NA; CDR3nt: TGTGCCAGCAGCTTGGCCCCTAGTGGGAATGAGCAGTTCTTC; CDR3aa: CASSLAPSGNEQFF
v_gene: TRBV19; j_gene: TRBJ2-2; abundance: once; d_gene: NA; CDR3nt: TGTGCCAGTAGTACGGGACATCGTCTCACGAACACCGGGGAGCTGTTTTTT; CDR3aa: CASSTGHRLTNTGELFF
v_gene: TRBV19; j_gene: TRBJ2-2; abundance: NA; d_gene: TRBD1; CDR3nt: TGTGCCAGTAGTTCCGGACAGGGTGGTACCGGGGAGCTGTTTTTT; CDR3aa: CASSSGQGGTGELFF
v_gene: TRBV3-1/TRBV3-2; j_gene: TRBJ1-3; abundance: NA; d_gene: NA; CDR3nt: TGTGCCAGCAGCCCTACCGACCGTCTTGGAAACACCATATATTTT; CDR3aa: CASSPTDRLGNTIYF
v_gene: TRBV25-1; j_gene: TRBJ1-1; abundance: once; d_gene: NA; CDR3nt: TGTGCCAGCAGTTTTCGGAGTTACACTGAAGCTTTCTTT; CDR3aa: CASSFRSYTEAFF
v_gene: TRBV11-2; j_gene: TRBJ2-5; abundance: NA; d_gene: TRBD1; CDR3nt: TGTGCCAGCAGCCTGGACAGGGGGCGGGGGGAGACCCAGTACTTC; CDR3aa: CASSLDRGRGETQYF
v_gene: TRBV3-1/TRBV3-2; j_gene: TRBJ2-7; abundance: NA; d_gene: TRBD2; CDR3nt: TGTGCCAGCAGCCAAGAGCGGGAGTCCCACGAGCAGTACTTC; CDR3aa: CASSQERESHEQYF
v_gene: TRBV27; j_gene: TRBJ2-4; abundance: once; d_gene: TRBD1; CDR3nt: TGTGCCAGCAGTTTAGCGACAGGGGGCGCGGACATTCAGTACTTC; CDR3aa: CASSLATGGADIQYF
v_gene: TRBV6-2/TRBV6-3; j_gene: TRBJ2-5; abundance: NA; d_gene: NA; CDR3nt: TGTGCCAGCAGTGCTGGACTGCTAGAGACCCAGTACTTC; CDR3aa: CASSAGLLETQYF
v_gene: TRBV11-1; j_gene: TRBJ1-1; abundance: NA; d_gene: NA; CDR3nt: TGTGCCAGCAGCTTACAACCGTCACGACCAGCTTTCTTT; CDR3aa: CASSLQPSRPAFF
v_gene: TRBV28; j_gene: TRBJ2-2; abundance: NA; d_gene: NA; CDR3nt: TGTGCCAGCAGTGGGCAAAACACCGGGGAGCTGTTTTTT; CDR3aa: CASSGQNTGELFF
v_gene: TRBV30; j_gene: TRBJ2-2; abundance: NA; d_gene: NA; CDR3nt: TGTGCCTGGAGATCGACGAGCGGTCACGCGAGGACCGGGGAGCTGTTTTTT; CDR3aa: CAWRSTSGHARTGELFF
v_gene: TRBV27; j_gene: TRBJ2-2; abundance: NA; d_gene: TRBD2; CDR3nt: TGTGCCAGCACAGCTGAGCGGGGCCCGGGCACCGGGGAGCTGTTTTTT; CDR3aa: CASTAERGPGTGELFF